Below, 23 T cell receptor beta chains from the same sample are listed, as sequenced in a study of cytomegalovirus exposure and HLA in healthy donors. 13 Jbeta primers and 60 Vbeta primers were used for the PCR. Profiled with immunoSEQ multiplex PCR; TCRdb holds only in-frame clones, not every one. The sample consists of about 210,000 clones, nearly 80% of them appearing once. The sequencing input was PBMCs. These receptors originate from a male donor in good health and CMV-seronegative.

The chain is built from TRBV15 and TRBJ2-7, with D possibly TRBD2 on 5 matching bases. The CDR3 covers 13 residues. CDR1 is LNHNV, CDR2 YYDKDF, per germline (reference sequence). Trimming left V 0 bases short and J 3 bases short, with 6 bases between. The CDR3 bases are TGTGCCACCAGCAGAGAGGGGAGCTACGAGCAGTACTTC. This gives the protein CATSREGSYEQYF.

The genes are TRBV5-6 and TRBJ1-5; maybe TRBD1 (6 bases). V was cut by 4 bases and J by 2 bases, with 16 bases left in between. The length of the CDR3 is 16 residues. The germline V gene encodes CDR1 SGHDT and CDR2 YYEEEE. The CDR3 reads CASSIGAGAGNQPQHF. The CDR3 region has the DNA TGTGCCAGCAGCATTGGGGCAGGGGCGGGCAATCAGCCCCAGCATTTT.

The chain is built from TRBV28 and TRBJ1-5; no clear D. Germline-derived CDR1 and CDR2 are MDHEN and SYDVKM. This CDR3 has 14 amino acids. The ends were cut back, 2 bases at V and 15 bases at J, with 20 bases in the middle. The CDR3 DNA reads as TGTGCCAGCAGTTTAGGTGGGCAGGCGAGCTTAATGCATTTT. Translated: CASSLGGQASLMHF.

J is TRBJ2-5 and V is TRBV5-5; TRBD1 matches 7 bases. Germline CDR1 and CDR2: SGHKS and YYEKEE (reference sequence). Germline trimming cut 4 bases from V and 5 bases from J; bases unmatched to any gene: 8. The CDR3 runs 14 residues. The DNA for the CDR3 is TGTGCCAGCAGCGACCCGACAGGGAGCGAGACCCAGTACTTC. Translating it yields CASSDPTGSETQYF.

The rearrangement links TRBV6-1 to TRBJ1-5, with 7 bases lining up with TRBD1. Germline loops: CDR1 MNHNS, CDR2 SASEGT. J lost 3 bases, V lost 10 bases, and 12 bases had no gene match. The CDR3 has 15 residues. CDR3 sequence (DNA): TGTGCCACCCGGGACAGTCCGGTAACCAATCAGCCCCAGCATTTT. Translated: CATRDSPVTNQPQHF.

The chain carries TRBV5-4 and TRBJ1-1; D may be TRBD1 (6 bases). The CDR3 has 15 amino acids. From germline, CDR1 is SGHNT and CDR2 YYREEE (reference sequence). V was trimmed by 0 bases and J by 3 bases, leaving 12 bases between them. For the CDR3, the DNA is TGTGCCAGCAGCTTGGACGGGGGGCTTCACACTGAAGCTTTCTTT. Protein: CASSLDGGLHTEAFF.

V and J are TRBV2 and TRBJ2-1; no reliable D call. The V end lost 2 bases, the J end lost 7 bases, and 6 bases lay between the germline ends. There are 12 residues in the CDR3. Germline loops: CDR1 SNHLY, CDR2 FYNNEI. CDR3 protein: CASSELFNEQFF. The CDR3 DNA is TGTGCCAGCAGTGAATTATTTAATGAGCAGTTCTTC.

This clone was found a few times. The rearrangement uses TRBV19 and TRBJ2-3; the D is unclear. The CDR3 runs 12 residues. V was trimmed by 6 bases and J by 6 bases, leaving 10 bases between them. Per the germline V gene, CDR1 is LNHDA and CDR2 is SQIVND (reference sequence). This chain's CDR3 is CASRISGDTQYF. The DNA of the CDR3 is TGTGCCAGTAGGATATCCGGGGATACGCAGTATTTT.

This chain joins TRBV19 and TRBJ2-6; tentative D call: TRBD1 (5 bases). V gave up 7 bases and J gave up 2 bases, with 15 bases separating them. CDR1 is LNHDA, CDR2 SQIVND, per germline (reference sequence). This CDR3 spans 16 amino acids. As DNA, the CDR3 is TGTGCCAGTAAGATGCAGGGTGCAACTGGGGCCAACGTCCTGACTTTC. Residues: CASKMQGATGANVLTF. The whole variable domain, filled in from reference TRBV19 and TRBJ2-6, reads DGGITQSPKYLFRKEGQNVTLSCEQNLNHDAMYWYRQDPGQGLRLIYYSQIVNDFQKGDIAEGYSVSREKKESFPLTVTSAQKNPTAFYLCASKMQGATGANVLTFGAGSRLTVL.

The genes are TRBV2 and TRBJ1-1; tentatively, D is TRBD1 (5 bases). The CDR3 consists of 12 residues. Looked up from germline, CDR1 is SNHLY and CDR2 is FYNNEI. Trimming removed 7 bases at V and 3 bases at J, with 9 bases between. In nucleotides, the CDR3 is TGTGCCAGCAATTGGGGGGACACTGAAGCTTTCTTT. Amino acids: CASNWGDTEAFF. Full variable domain (missing parts from reference TRBV2 and TRBJ1-1): EPEVTQTPSHQVTQMGQEVILRCVPISNHLYFYWYRQILGQKVEFLVSFYNNEISEKSEIFDDQFSVERPDGSNFTLKIRSTKLEDSAMYFCASNWGDTEAFFGQGTRLTVV.

The V and J genes are TRBV6-5 and TRBJ2-7, with 8 bases identical to TRBD1. Germline loops: CDR1 MNHEY, CDR2 SVGAGI. CDR3 size: 13 residues. Trimming took 5 bases from V and 3 from J; bases not matched to a gene: 3. CDR3 loop: CASSQTGGYEQYF. CDR3 sequence (DNA): TGTGCCAGCAGTCAAACAGGGGGCTACGAGCAGTACTTC.

The J gene is TRBJ2-1, the V gene TRBV2; maybe TRBD2 (5 bases). Trimming took 7 bases from V and 6 from J, leaving 19 bases between them. The germline CDR1 and CDR2 sequences are SNHLY and FYNNEI. The CDR3 sequence is 15 residues long. The CDR3 DNA follows: TGTGCCAGCATAGTTGGGCTAGCAGACACCAATGAGCAGTTCTTC. This sequence encodes CASIVGLADTNEQFF. The full variable domain, in which reference TRBV2 and TRBJ2-1 provide the parts outside the CDR3, is EPEVTQTPSHQVTQMGQEVILRCVPISNHLYFYWYRQILGQKVEFLVSFYNNEISEKSEIFDDQFSVERPDGSNFTLKIRSTKLEDSAMYFCASIVGLADTNEQFFGPGTRLTVL.

The rearrangement links TRBV4-3 to TRBJ1-1, with TRBD1 identical over 8 bases. V lost 1 base, J lost 11 bases, and 12 bases stayed unmatched. Germline CDR1 LGHNA, CDR2 YSLEER. The CDR3 totals 15 residues. The CDR3 region has the DNA TGCGCCAGCAGCCAAGCGGGACAGGATCGAACAAACGCTTTCTTT. It yields the protein CASSQAGQDRTNAFF.

J is TRBJ1-1 and V is TRBV7-9; D is perhaps TRBD1 (6 bases). CDR3 length: 15 amino acids. Trimming pared 2 bases from V and 0 bases from J, leaving 10 bases between. CDR1 is SEHNR and CDR2 is FQNEAQ in the germline V gene (reference sequence). CDR3 nucleotide sequence: TGTGCCAGCAGCTTATCGGACAGCATGAACACTGAAGCTTTCTTT. Protein sequence: CASSLSDSMNTEAFF. Looking up the rest from reference TRBV7-9 and TRBJ1-1 gives the full variable domain: DTGVSQNPRHKITKRGQNVTFRCDPISEHNRLYWYRQTLGQGPEFLTYFQNEAQLEKSRLLSDRFSAERPKGSFSTLEIQRTEQGDSAMYLCASSLSDSMNTEAFFGQGTRLTVV.

This sequence joins TRBV27 and TRBJ1-1; 11 positions agree with TRBD1. Per germline, CDR1 MNHEY and CDR2 SMNVEV (reference sequence). The CDR3 runs to 16 residues. J gave up 7 bases and V 6 bases, and 13 bases lay outside the gene matches. CDR3: CASSFAGTGGSGEAFF. The CDR3 nucleotides read TGTGCCAGCAGCTTTGCGGGGACAGGGGGAAGCGGTGAAGCTTTCTTT.

This rearrangement joins TRBV18 to TRBJ1-2; 12 nucleotides line up with TRBD1. V was pared by 2 bases and J by 0 bases, with 7 bases of the junction left unmatched. Germline CDR1 KGHSH, CDR2 LQKENI. The length of the CDR3 is 18 residues. CDR3 in amino acids: CASSPDRDRGQANYGYTF. CDR3 nucleotide sequence: TGTGCCAGCTCACCAGACCGGGACAGGGGGCAAGCTAACTATGGCTACACCTTC. Full variable domain (missing parts from reference TRBV18 and TRBJ1-2): NAGVMQNPRHLVRRRGQEARLRCSPMKGHSHVYWYRQLPEEGLKFMVYLQKENIIDESGMPKERFSAEFPKEGPSILRIQQVVRGDSAAYFCASSPDRDRGQANYGYTFGSGTRLTVV.

V and J are TRBV9 and TRBJ1-2, with a possible D match to TRBD1 (5 bases). The CDR3 totals 13 residues. Trimming pared 2 bases from V and 2 bases from J, leaving 7 bases between. Germline CDR1 reads SGDLS; CDR2 reads YYNGEE. CDR3 bases: TGTGCCAGCAGCGTGGGGCAGAACTATGGCTACACCTTC. This codes for CASSVGQNYGYTF.

The CDR3 DNA sequence: TGTGCCAGTAGTGGGGACAGGGAGGGTCATAATGAAAAACTGTTTTTT. Translating it yields CASSGDREGHNEKLFF. V usage is TRBV19 and J usage is TRBJ1-4; TRBD1 matches 9 bases. The CDR3 runs 16 residues. Unmatched junction bases numbered 8, after V lost 5 bases and J lost 4 bases. Germline assignment: CDR1 LNHDA and CDR2 SQIVND (reference sequence).

The chain employs TRBV28 and TRBJ2-7, with 8 positions matching TRBD2. The CDR3 is made up of 13 amino acids. The V segment lost 8 bases and the J segment 0 bases; nucleotides outside the gene matches: 3. Per the germline V gene, CDR1 is MDHEN and CDR2 is SYDVKM. CDR3 sequence: CASREGLSYEQYF. The CDR3 DNA follows: TGTGCCAGCCGGGAGGGACTCTCCTACGAGCAGTACTTC.

This rearrangement joins TRBV19 to TRBJ2-7; tentatively, D is TRBD2 (5 bases). The CDR3 extends over 14 amino acids. Germline V gives CDR1 LNHDA, CDR2 SQIVND (reference sequence). V was clipped by 5 bases and J by 0 bases, with 11 bases between them. Here the CDR3 reads CASSPSTSSYEQYF. Written as DNA, the CDR3 is TGTGCCAGTAGTCCGTCCACTAGCTCCTACGAGCAGTACTTC.

The V gene is TRBV23-1, the J gene TRBJ2-5, with D possibly TRBD2 on 6 matching bases. The J call is in doubt because the DNA end fits TRBJ2-7 better. TRBV23-1 is flagged as an ORF with uncertain function. The CDR3 spans 16 residues. Written as DNA, the CDR3 is TGCGCCAGCAGTCAATCTAAGCCAGGGAGGATTCCCGAGCAGTACTTC. The encoded protein is CASSQSKPGRIPEQYF.

The CDR3 here is CASQTSGRAREQYF. The CDR3 coding sequence is TGTGCCAGCCAAACTAGCGGGAGGGCGAGGGAGCAGTACTTC. The chain employs TRBV27 and TRBJ2-7; TRBD2 matches at 13 bases. Per germline, CDR1 MNHEY and CDR2 SMNVEV (reference sequence). The CDR3 covers 14 residues. Trimming at V came to 8 bases and at J to 7 bases, leaving 8 bases not matched to a gene.

The CDR3, as DNA: TGTGCCAGCAGTTACTCTCCCTCCGGGGAGACCCAGTACTTC. Its protein product is CASSYSPSGETQYF. This chain links TRBV6-5 with TRBJ2-5; D remains unclear. V lost 0 bases and J lost 5, with 10 bases in between. The CDR3 is 14 amino acids. Looked up from germline, CDR1 is MNHEY and CDR2 is SVGAGI.